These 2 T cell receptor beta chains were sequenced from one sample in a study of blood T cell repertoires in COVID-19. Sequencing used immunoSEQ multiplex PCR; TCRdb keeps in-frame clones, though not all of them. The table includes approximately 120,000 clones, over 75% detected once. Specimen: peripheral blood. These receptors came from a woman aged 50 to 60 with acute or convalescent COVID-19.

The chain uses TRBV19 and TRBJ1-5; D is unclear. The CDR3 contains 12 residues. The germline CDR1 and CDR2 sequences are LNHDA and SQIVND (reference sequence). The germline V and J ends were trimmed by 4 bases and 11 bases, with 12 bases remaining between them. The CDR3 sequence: CASSTRFGAQHF. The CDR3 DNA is TGTGCCAGTAGTACCCGCTTTGGAGCCCAGCATTTT. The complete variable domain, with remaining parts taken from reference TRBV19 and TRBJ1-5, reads DGGITQSPKYLFRKEGQNVTLSCEQNLNHDAMYWYRQDPGQGLRLIYYSQIVNDFQKGDIAEGYSVSREKKESFPLTVTSAQKNPTAFYLCASSTRFGAQHFGDGTRLSIL.

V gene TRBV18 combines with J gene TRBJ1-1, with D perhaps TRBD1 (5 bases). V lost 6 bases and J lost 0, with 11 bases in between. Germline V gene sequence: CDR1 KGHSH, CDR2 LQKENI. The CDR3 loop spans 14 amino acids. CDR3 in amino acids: CASSWTTVNTEAFF. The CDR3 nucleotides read TGTGCCAGCTCGTGGACAACGGTGAACACTGAAGCTTTCTTT.